A single sample gave rise to the 20 T cell receptor beta chains below, sequenced in a study of blood T cells in healthy people across ages. A J-beta primer mix and a sample-barcoded 5' primer were used in a second PCR of roughly 6 to 11 cycles. From the 5' RACE reads, TCRdb called clonotypes with MiXCR, one entry per CDR3 protein. The repertoire holds 800,000 or so distinct CDR3 sequences, about half seen once, with around 18% in the top ten. The sample taken for sequencing was blood. These TCRs come from a man older than 75 in good health.

This clonotype was detected many times. The rearrangement joins TRBV12-3 or TRBV12-4 to TRBJ2-5; 7 nucleotides line up with TRBD2. This CDR3 has 16 residues. V dropped 6 bases and J dropped 2; count of bases not matched to a gene: 12. The CDR3 loop is CASSWLAAPGQETQYF. The CDR3 nucleotides are TGTGCCAGCAGCTGGCTAGCGGCCCCGGGGCAAGAGACCCAGTACTTC.

The gene calls are TRBV12-3 or TRBV12-4 and TRBJ2-4, with 7 bases matching TRBD1. The J call may be mistaken, given a closer DNA end match to TRBJ2-7. The CDR3 is made up of 14 amino acids. The CDR3 protein is CASSRGQLINEQYF. The CDR3 DNA follows: TGTGCCAGCAGCAGGGGACAGCTAATAAACGAGCAGTACTTC.

This clonotype has just a few counts. The gene calls are TRBV6-6 and TRBJ1-2, with a possible D match to TRBD1 (5 bases). CDR3 length: 14 residues. Germline V CDR1 and CDR2: MNHNY, SVGAGI (reference sequence). Trimming shortened V by 4 bases and J by 7 bases, and 16 bases separated the two germline ends. This CDR3 is CASSWDALSSGYTF. DNA for the CDR3: TGTGCCAGCAGTTGGGACGCCTTAAGCAGTGGCTACACCTTC.

The chain recombines TRBV5-4 with TRBJ1-6; 9 nucleotides line up with TRBD1. The CDR3 contains 13 residues. Germline-derived CDR1 and CDR2 are SGHNT and YYREEE (reference sequence). V trimming: 6 bases; J trimming: 9 bases; junction bases outside the gene matches: 4. The CDR3 nucleotides are TGTGCCAGCAAACAGGGGGCAAGTTCACCCCTCCACTTT. Translated, it gives CASKQGASSPLHF.

The chain recombines TRBV11-3 with TRBJ2-1; D tentatively reads TRBD1 or TRBD2 (5 bases each). V gave up 5 bases and J gave up 12 bases, with 26 bases separating them. This CDR3 region has 16 residues. From germline, CDR1 is SGHNT and CDR2 YENEEA. The DNA of the CDR3 is TGTGCCAGCAGCAGACCCGGGACCAAACGTAATGAGGGGCAGTTCTTC. Its protein is CASSRPGTKRNEGQFF.

V is TRBV12-3 or TRBV12-4 and J is TRBJ2-2; a possible D gene is TRBD2 (6 bases). The ends were cut back, 5 bases at V and 2 bases at J, with 18 bases in the middle. The CDR3 is 17 amino acids. CDR3 sequence reads: CASSPAAGLLNTGELFF. In DNA form, the CDR3 reads TGTGCCAGCAGTCCAGCCGCGGGACTCCTAAACACCGGGGAGCTGTTTTTT.

This clonotype was counted a few times. This rearrangement joins TRBV20-1 to TRBJ2-7; D unresolved. V was trimmed by 5 bases and J by 1 base, leaving 12 bases between them. In germline, CDR1 is DFQATT, CDR2 SNEGSKA (reference sequence). The CDR3 totals 13 residues. As DNA, the CDR3 is TGCAGTGCTTCCCCCCACCCTTCCTACGAGCAGTACTTC. It is translated as CSASPHPSYEQYF.

In its sample, this clonotype was seen many times. This sequence joins TRBV10-3 and TRBJ2-5; no firm D call. The CDR3 is 15 amino acids. The germline V gene encodes CDR1 ENHRY and CDR2 SYGVKD. Trimming removed 3 bases from V and 4 bases from J, with 15 bases in between. CDR3 DNA sequence: TGTGCCATCAGTGATGAGGCAGCTCCAAGAGAGACCCAGTACTTC. It translates to CAISDEAAPRETQYF.

The V gene is TRBV12-3 or TRBV12-4, the J gene TRBJ2-5; D call uncertain. This CDR3 has 14 amino acids. Trimming took 7 bases from V and 2 from J, leaving 14 bases between them. The CDR3 sequence is CASIFSSVQETQYF. The CDR3 region has the DNA TGTGCCAGCATTTTCTCCAGCGTACAAGAGACCCAGTACTTC.

The V and J genes are TRBV6-2 or TRBV6-3 and TRBJ2-7, with TRBD2 identical over 9 bases. The junction had 18 bases not matched to a gene; V was cut back by 2 bases and J by 7 bases. The CDR3 runs to 18 residues. The germline V gene encodes CDR1 MNHEY and CDR2 SVGEGT. CDR3: CASSYEAGGPQPYNEQYF. CDR3 nucleotide sequence: TGTGCCAGCAGTTACGAAGCGGGAGGCCCCCAACCCTACAATGAGCAGTACTTC.

V is TRBV15 and J is TRBJ2-5, with D possibly matching TRBD2 (5 bases). The J call may be wrong; the DNA end is better matched by TRBJ2-7. CDR1 is LNHNV and CDR2 is YYDKDF in the germline V gene (reference sequence). The CDR3 covers 14 residues. CDR3 region: CATSRAGSQFEQYF. CDR3 in DNA: TGTGCCACCAGCAGAGCGGGGAGTCAGTTCGAGCAGTACTTC.

To note about this clonotype: A single base separates this from a much larger clone, so it may be a read error. The chain uses TRBV29-1 and TRBJ2-5; TRBD1 matches 8 bases. The CDR3 contains 15 residues. CDR1 and CDR2 (germline): SQVTM, ANQGSEA. CDR3 bases: TGCGGCGTTGATCCCACCCGGACAGGGAGGGAGACCCAGTACTTC. Encoded protein: CGVDPTRTGRETQYF.

The chain couples TRBV15 to TRBJ2-1, with D uncertain. CDR1 is LNHNV, CDR2 YYDKDF, per germline (reference sequence). CDR3 length: 14 amino acids. The ends were cut back, 0 bases at V and 8 bases at J, with 11 bases in the middle. This CDR3 is CATSRDLRPDEQFF. In DNA, the CDR3 is TGTGCCACCAGCAGAGATCTCAGGCCGGATGAGCAGTTCTTC.

This clonotype has only one observation. This chain links TRBV27 with TRBJ2-7; D not certain. The end of the DNA fits TRBJ2-5 better, so the J call may be wrong. The CDR3 loop spans 13 amino acids. CDR1 and CDR2 (germline): MNHEY, SMNVEV (reference sequence). The DNA for the CDR3 is TGTGCCAGCAGTTTGCGGCAGGCTGAGACCCAGTACTTC. It specifies CASSLRQAETQYF.

Here the CDR3 DNA reads TGTGCCAGCAGCTTTCGGGGCGGAGCGCGCACAGATACGCAGTATTTT. Its protein is CASSFRGGARTDTQYF. The chain combines TRBV7-2 with TRBJ2-3; D might be TRBD1 or TRBD2, each matching 5 bases. Trimming cost V 3 bases and J 1 base, with 14 bases left between them. The CDR3 has 16 amino acids. The germline V gene encodes CDR1 SGHTA and CDR2 FQGNSA.

The chain combines TRBV3-1 with TRBJ1-4; unclear D gene. CDR3 length: 14 residues. Germline V gene data show CDR1 as LGHDT and CDR2 as YNNKEL (reference sequence). V dropped 0 bases and J dropped 10 bases, with 12 bases sitting between them. As DNA, the CDR3 is TGTGCCAGCAGCCAAGACGGGGTGTTGGCAAAACTGTTTTTT. It translates to CASSQDGVLAKLFF.

The rearrangement uses TRBV20-1 and TRBJ1-5, with D tentatively TRBD1 (5 bases). The CDR3 covers 16 residues. CDR1 DFQATT and CDR2 SNEGSKA come from the germline V gene (reference sequence). Deletions cut 1 base from V and 3 bases from J, with 16 bases between. CDR3 coding DNA: TGCAGTGCTAGAGTAGTAGGGAGGGGAGACAATCAGCCCCAGCATTTT. It yields the protein CSARVVGRGDNQPQHF.

A single count supports this clonotype. The chain carries TRBV6-6 and TRBJ2-1; 7 bases agree with TRBD1. This CDR3 region has 15 residues. CDR1 is MNHNY and CDR2 is SVGAGI in the germline V gene (reference sequence). The ends lost 7 bases at V and 7 bases at J; junction bases unmatched: 13. CDR3 residues: CASNREQGYGNEQFF. The DNA for the CDR3 is TGTGCCAGCAACCGGGAACAGGGGTACGGAAATGAGCAGTTCTTC.

The rearrangement joins TRBV5-6 to TRBJ2-5; 8 bases map to TRBD2. The CDR3 sequence is 16 residues long. The germline gives CDR1 SGHDT, CDR2 YYEEEE. V lost 4 bases to trimming and J lost 4 bases; unmatched junction nucleotides: 12. The CDR3 spells CASSTRGGLGRETQYF. The CDR3 DNA follows: TGTGCCAGCAGCACCCGGGGGGGCCTGGGGAGAGAGACCCAGTACTTC.

The chain uses TRBV30 and TRBJ2-7, with 8 nucleotides matching TRBD1. The J call may be incorrect, as the DNA end agrees better with TRBJ2-5. The CDR3 is 12 amino acids. CDR1 GTSNPN and CDR2 SVGIG come from the germline V gene (reference sequence). The CDR3 region has the DNA TGTGCCTGGAGTGTAGGGACAGGGACCCAGTACTTC. The encoded protein is CAWSVGTGTQYF.